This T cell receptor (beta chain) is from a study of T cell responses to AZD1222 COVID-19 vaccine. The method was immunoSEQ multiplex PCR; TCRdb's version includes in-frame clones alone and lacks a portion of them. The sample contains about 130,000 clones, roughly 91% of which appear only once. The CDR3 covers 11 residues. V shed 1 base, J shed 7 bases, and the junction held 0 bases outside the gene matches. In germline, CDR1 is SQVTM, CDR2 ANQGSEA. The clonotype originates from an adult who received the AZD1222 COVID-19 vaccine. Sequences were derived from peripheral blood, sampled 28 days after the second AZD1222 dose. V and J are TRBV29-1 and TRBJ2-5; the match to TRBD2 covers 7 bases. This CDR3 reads CSVEGGGTQYF. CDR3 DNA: TGCAGCGTTGAAGGGGGGGGGACCCAGTACTTC. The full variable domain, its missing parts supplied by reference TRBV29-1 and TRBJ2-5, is SAVISQKPSRDICQRGTSLTIQCQVDSQVTMMFWYRQQPGQSLTLIATANQGSEATYESGFVIDKFPISRPNLTFSTLTVSNMSPEDSSIYLCSVEGGGTQYFGPGTRLLVL.